This TCR beta chain originates from a study of cytomegalovirus exposure and HLA in healthy donors. This clone was seen more than once but under ten times. Its antigen is still unknown. General observations from the study: Reportedly, fewer N-insertions than the approximately 690-donor mean appeared in an Asian-associated ancestry cluster in a later analysis.

The germline V gene encodes CDR1 SGHTS and CDR2 YDEGEE. This CDR3 is built from 17 residues. Trimming at V came to 10 bases and at J to 8 bases, leaving 24 bases not matched to a gene. The PCR made use of 60 Vbeta and 13 Jbeta primers. Original handling: Some 11 million shared chains were among the roughly 80 million unique TCR beta chains that a later analysis counted. The repertoire was sequenced with immunoSEQ multiplex PCR; TCRdb's copy has only in-frame clones and lacks some. V and J calls and clone size are as listed in that table; D and trimming were resolved from the DNA. The sample shows approximately 110,000 clones, around 70% of them seen only once. Healthy people donating bone marrow made up the donors.

Specimen: PBMCs. The chain recombines TRBV5-8 with TRBJ2-1; the match to TRBD2 covers 7 bases. This receptor was taken from a woman in her thirties or forties in good health and CMV-seronegative. CDR3 nucleotide sequence: TGTGCCCGAACGACCTCTCTAGGGACTACAGTTGGGTATGAGCAGTTCTTC. Translation: CARTTSLGTTVGYEQFF.